Below, 6 T cell receptor beta chains from the same sample are listed, as sequenced in a study of OX40 agonist ivuxolimab in advanced cancers. Libraries were built with the immunoSEQ multiplex PCR assay. Imported from immuneACCESS, the table was reduced by TCRdb to in-frame sequences with V and J called. These copies leave out some clones; in studies compared against another copy, an unresolved V gene accounts for under half, and the cause of the remainder is not known. This sample has 96,000 or so clones in its table, and more than 80% of those were observed once. Roughly 5.8% of the sample goes to the ten largest clones. The sequenced sample was CD4+ or CD8+ T cells sorted from blood, obtained in a trial of the OX40 agonist ivuxolimab. The origin of the receptors is an adult with an advanced solid tumor such as melanoma, head and neck, liver or kidney cancer.

The chain recombines TRBV10-2 with TRBJ1-2; D not resolved. V was clipped by 3 bases and J by 4 bases, with 12 bases between them. CDR3 length: 14 amino acids. Germline CDR1 and CDR2: WSHSY and SAAADI. The CDR3 reads CASSEGSVFYGYTF. CDR3 in DNA: TGCGCCAGCAGTGAAGGATCCGTCTTCTATGGCTACACCTTC.

The chain recombines TRBV7-2 with TRBJ1-1; D is unresolved. V lost 2 bases and J 4 bases, leaving 14 bases between the germline ends. The germline V gene has CDR1 SGHTA and CDR2 FQGNSA. The CDR3 spans 15 residues. This CDR3 is CASSLSLGGPTEAFF. CDR3 sequence (DNA): TGTGCCAGCAGCTTAAGTTTGGGAGGGCCCACTGAAGCTTTCTTT.

The CDR3 sequence is CASSSQGRGTEAFF. Here the CDR3 DNA reads TGCGCCAGCAGCTCCCAGGGAAGGGGCACTGAAGCTTTCTTT. The chain combines TRBV5-1 with TRBJ1-1, with D possibly being TRBD1 (5 bases). Trimming shortened V by 3 bases and J by 4 bases, and 13 bases separated the two germline ends. Germline values: CDR1 SGHRS, CDR2 YFSETQ. This CDR3 region has 14 residues.

The chain employs TRBV5-4 and TRBJ2-2, with D possibly matching TRBD2 (5 bases). V was trimmed by 4 bases and J by 4 bases, leaving 17 bases between them. The germline V gene encodes CDR1 SGHNT and CDR2 YYREEE (reference sequence). The CDR3 extends over 16 amino acids. In DNA, the CDR3 is TGTGCCAGCAGCCCGGACGAGGGATATAGCACCGGGGAGCTGTTTTTT. It is translated as CASSPDEGYSTGELFF.

CDR3 residues: CASSLGPTEAFF. The CDR3 region has the DNA TGTGCCAGCAGCCTGGGACCAACTGAAGCTTTCTTT. The chain has TRBV9 and TRBJ1-1, with D perhaps TRBD1 (5 bases). CDR1 is SGDLS and CDR2 is YYNGEE in the germline V gene. The CDR3 is 12 residues long. V dropped 4 bases and J dropped 5 bases, with 9 bases sitting between them.

The rearrangement joins TRBV20-1 to TRBJ2-3, with no clear D. The CDR3 extends over 11 amino acids. V lost 3 bases, J lost 5 bases, and 6 bases lay in between. Germline V lookup: CDR1 DFQATT, CDR2 SNEGSKA (reference sequence). This CDR3 is CSASTVDTQYF. DNA of the CDR3: TGCAGTGCTAGCACGGTAGATACGCAGTATTTT.